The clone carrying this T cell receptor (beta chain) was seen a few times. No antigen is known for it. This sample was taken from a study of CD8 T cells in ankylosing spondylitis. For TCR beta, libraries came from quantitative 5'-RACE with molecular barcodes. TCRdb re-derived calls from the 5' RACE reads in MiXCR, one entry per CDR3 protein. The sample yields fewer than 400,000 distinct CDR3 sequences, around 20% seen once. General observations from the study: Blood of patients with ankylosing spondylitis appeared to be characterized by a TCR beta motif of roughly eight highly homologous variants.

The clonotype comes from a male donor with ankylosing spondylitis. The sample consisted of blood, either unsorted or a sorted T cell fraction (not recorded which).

The CDR3 region has the DNA TGTGCCACCAGTGATTCAAGGACTAGCGGGAGGAAGACCCAGTACTTC. Translation: CATSDSRTSGRKTQYF. The gene calls are TRBV24-1 and TRBJ2-5; 14 bases are a match to TRBD2. The CDR3 has 16 amino acids. Germline V gene lookup returns CDR1 KGHDR and CDR2 SFDVKD. Trimming cost V 2 bases and J 6 bases; bases outside gene matches: 4.